The count of the clone carrying this T cell receptor beta chain is one. Antigen specificity is unknown. Some clones are missing from TCRdb's copy, which holds only in-frame ones; the method was immunoSEQ multiplex PCR. The data hold about 85,000 clones, with 65% to 85% observed a single time. This sample stems from a study of T cell clones after liver transplantation. As for the study in general: TCRbeta sequencing after a pre-transplant mixed lymphocyte reaction identified graft-donor-reactive clones, later tracked in post-transplant blood. Patients counted as tolerant after at least one year off all immunosuppression, enzymes not exceeding twice normal. Study-level findings and limits: The donor-reactive repertoire was only partly measurable in two subjects, lacking donor cells.

CDR3 length: 15 residues. V gave up 4 bases and J gave up 5 bases, with 16 bases separating them. Germline V gene sequence: CDR1 SGHRS, CDR2 YFSETQ. This receptor was identified in a human patient who received a liver transplant. These T cells may partly come from the graft donor. The source was CD4+ T cells from blood, collected approximately 3.5 years after liver transplant. The chain combines TRBV5-1 with TRBJ2-1; possible D gene TRBD1, 6 bases. CDR3 amino acids: CASSQVGQPDNEQFF. The CDR3 DNA reads as TGCGCCAGCAGCCAGGTCGGACAGCCAGACAATGAGCAGTTCTTC.